Listed below are T cell receptor beta chains from one sample, sequenced in a study of T cells in Graves' hyperthyroidism and ophthalmopathy. TCRdb reprocessed the multiplex PCR reads via MiXCR and lists one record per CDR3 protein. The sample lists approximately 330,000 distinct CDR3 sequences, about 20% occurring once. Sample: blood. The receptors here all came from a woman in her forties or fifties with Graves' hyperthyroidism. CDR3s include the opening cysteine and the closing phenylalanine or tryptophan. The D gene is left open where the match is weak. Expanded clones get a size class; other rows say once, few or many, or leave the size out.

J,V,D,size,DNA,CDR3
TRBJ1-3,TRBV20-1,TRBD1,.,TGCAGTGCTCAATACTATGGACAGGAGAAGGGCGCTGGAAACACCATATATTTT,CSAQYYGQEKGAGNTIYF
TRBJ2-7,TRBV5-1,.,many,TGCGCCAGCAGCCGGAGCGGAGCCCCCACCTACGAGCAGTACTTC,CASSRSGAPTYEQYF
TRBJ1-1,TRBV5-8,.,few,TGTGCCAGCAGCTTGCCGAACCGACCGAACACTGAAGCTTTCTTT,CASSLPNRPNTEAFF
TRBJ1-1,TRBV28,.,few,TGTGCCAGCAGTACACTCGGACAGAAGAACACTGAAGCTTTCTTT,CASSTLGQKNTEAFF
TRBJ2-1,TRBV11-2,TRBD2,few,TGTGCCAGCAGCCCCTGGGGCGGGGGTGAGCAGTTCTTC,CASSPWGGGEQFF
TRBJ1-2,TRBV5-1,.,.,TGCGCCAGCAGCTTGGTGGGGCAGGGACGGGACTATGGCTACACCTTC,CASSLVGQGRDYGYTF
TRBJ2-2,TRBV6-1,.,.,TGTGCCAGCAGTGAATTGGCAGGGGATAGGGGCGGGGAGCTGTTTTTT,CASSELAGDRGGELFF
TRBJ2-5,TRBV6-2/TRBV6-3,TRBD2,.,TGTGCCAGCAGAACAGGAGGGACTAGCGGGCTAACTTACCAAGAGACCCAGTACTTC,CASRTGGTSGLTYQETQYF
TRBJ2-5,TRBV6-1,TRBD1,many,TGTGCCAGCAGCTACACAGGGGGCCAAGAGACCCAGTACTTC,CASSYTGGQETQYF
TRBJ2-1,TRBV2,TRBD1,.,TGTGCCACCAACAGTGGGACAGACAATGAGCAGTTCTTC,CATNSGTDNEQFF
TRBJ2-3,TRBV11-2,.,few,TGTGCCAGCAGCGTAACGTCTTGGGTGGGGGGCACAGATACGCAGTATTTT,CASSVTSWVGGTDTQYF
TRBJ2-1,TRBV2,.,.,TGTGCCAGCGGTCAGGGGGGGGACAATGAGCAGTTCTTC,CASGQGGDNEQFF
TRBJ2-7,TRBV9,TRBD2,.,TGTGCCAGCAGCGTAGGCCGTGGGGGGGGCGAGCAGTACTTC,CASSVGRGGGEQYF
TRBJ2-3,TRBV2,.,.,TGTGCCAGCAGTGAAAGGAGGCCAAGCACAGATACGCAGTATTTT,CASSERRPSTDTQYF
TRBJ1-1,TRBV10-2,TRBD1,few,TGCGCCAGCAGTGAGACAGGGGTCGACACTGAAGCTTTCTTT,CASSETGVDTEAFF
TRBJ2-7,TRBV12-3/TRBV12-4,TRBD1,.,TGTGCCAGCAGGGCAGGGGGCGCCTACGAGCAGTACTTC,CASRAGGAYEQYF
TRBJ1-5,TRBV10-3,.,.,TGTGCCATCAGTGAGTCGGGGGGCGGTAATCAGCCCCAGCATTTT,CAISESGGGNQPQHF